This T cell receptor beta chain was identified during a study of response to subunit inactivated influenza vaccine. Study outcomes and limitations: Only a handful of new T cells, the authors suggested, are recruited with each seasonal influenza vaccination.

This CDR3 spans 15 amino acids. The germline V gene encodes CDR1 SGHTA and CDR2 FQGNSA. Germline trimming cut 1 base from V and 2 bases from J; bases unmatched to any gene: 5. Via MiXCR, TCRdb re-called the RT-PCR reads, giving one row per CDR3 protein. Among around 530,000 distinct CDR3 sequences listed, 16% were seen once. Comment on this clonotype: The antigen remains undetermined.

The receptor was isolated from a man between 50 and 69 years old who received an inactivated influenza vaccine. The chain couples TRBV7-2 to TRBJ2-7; 7 bases line up with TRBD2. Sequencing used CD4+ T cells sorted from PBMCs, obtained about 24 months after vaccination. In DNA, the CDR3 is TGTGCCAGCAGCTTAGTAAAGCGGGACCCCTACGAGCAGTACTTC. It specifies CASSLVKRDPYEQYF.